What follows are 9 T cell receptor beta chains derived from one specimen sequenced in a study of shared clonotypes between healthy human individuals. The table came from immunoSEQ multiplex PCR; TCRdb's copy has only in-frame clones and leaves some out. This repertoire shows millions of clones, 85% to 95% found once; its top ten account for 0.1% to 0.15%. The sequencing input was naive CD4+ T cells sorted from blood. The subset denotes: CD45RA+ positively selected. All receptors come from a man between 18 and 35 years old in good health.

V and J are TRBV6-5 and TRBJ1-2; D is perhaps TRBD1 (6 bases). This CDR3 is built from 13 residues. V dropped 6 bases and J dropped 4 bases, with 12 bases sitting between them. The germline gives CDR1 MNHEY, CDR2 SVGAGI. This CDR3 is CASSLRGSYGYTF. The CDR3 region has the DNA TGTGCCAGCAGCCTCAGGGGTTCCTATGGCTACACCTTC.

The chain recombines TRBV15 with TRBJ1-2, with 10 bases that match TRBD1. The CDR3 loop spans 16 amino acids. Germline values: CDR1 LNHNV, CDR2 YYDKDF (reference sequence). V shed 0 bases, J shed 8 bases, and the junction held 9 bases outside the gene matches. CDR3 protein: CATSRDPSTGGKGYTF. CDR3 bases: TGTGCCACCAGCAGAGATCCTTCGACAGGGGGCAAAGGCTACACCTTC.

The rearrangement uses TRBV30 and TRBJ2-5; the D gene could be TRBD1 or TRBD2 (6 bases each). Germline V gives CDR1 GTSNPN, CDR2 SVGIG (reference sequence). V was trimmed by 4 bases and J by 5 bases, leaving 14 bases between them. CDR3 length: 13 residues. The CDR3 DNA sequence: TGTGCCTGGAATCCCGGGGGCGGGGAGACCCAGTACTTC. Encoded protein: CAWNPGGGETQYF.

This clone has only one observation. This CDR3 is CASSAGQTDTQYF. The CDR3, as DNA: TGTGCCAGCAGCGCCGGACAGACAGATACGCAGTATTTT. The chain uses TRBV9 and TRBJ2-3; TRBD1 might be the D (6 bases). CDR1 SGDLS and CDR2 YYNGEE come from the germline V gene. Trimming stripped 3 bases from V and 3 bases from J, with 8 bases between. CDR3 size: 13 residues.

Only one count was recorded for this clone. Within the sample, other DNA sequences also encode this same CDR3. J is TRBJ1-6 and V is TRBV18, with 9 bases matching TRBD1. This CDR3 region has 14 residues. Germline CDR1 and CDR2: KGHSH and LQKENI. With V trimmed by 6 bases and J by 9 bases, 6 bases remained unmatched. CDR3 sequence reads: CASSPDRGGSPLHF. The CDR3 coding sequence is TGTGCCAGCTCCCCGGACAGGGGAGGTTCACCCCTCCACTTT.

The rearrangement joins TRBV10-3 to TRBJ2-3; TRBD1 matches at 10 bases. CDR1 is ENHRY, CDR2 SYGVKD, per germline. The CDR3 is 14 residues long. The junction had 4 bases not matched to a gene; V was cut back by 6 bases and J by 4 bases. The CDR3 nucleotides read TGTGCCATCAGGCCGGACAGGGGGGCAGATACGCAGTATTTT. Translated: CAIRPDRGADTQYF.

The chain links TRBV6-5 to TRBJ2-7; TRBD2 might be the D (6 bases). The germline V gene encodes CDR1 MNHEY and CDR2 SVGAGI. This CDR3 has 14 residues. The V and J ends lost 8 bases and 2 bases respectively, with 16 bases between them. In DNA, the CDR3 is TGTGCCAGCGCGCCGGGAGTGTCCACCTACGAGCAGTACTTC. It specifies CASAPGVSTYEQYF.

This clone was counted a few times. The chain uses TRBV6-5 and TRBJ1-6; 7 nucleotides align to TRBD1. Germline CDR1 MNHEY, CDR2 SVGAGI. This CDR3 region has 14 residues. The J segment lost 9 bases and the V segment lost 7 bases, leaving 9 bases of the junction unmatched. The CDR3 loop is CASTRDSLGSPLHF. The DNA of the CDR3 is TGTGCCAGCACCCGGGACAGTTTGGGTTCACCCCTCCACTTT.

This clone occurred many times. The chain is built from TRBV4-1 and TRBJ1-1; D call uncertain. Germline CDR1 MGHRA, CDR2 YSYEKL. Trimming removed 1 base at V and 5 bases at J, with 14 bases between. The length of the CDR3 is 15 residues. CDR3 in DNA: TGCGCCAGCAGCCAAGGGCCGGCGGGAGGAACTGAAGCTTTCTTT. Translated: CASSQGPAGGTEAFF.